A single sample gave rise to the 24 T cell receptor beta chains below, sequenced in a study of vaccination and CD4 T cells after COVID-19 (dated by TCRdb to between 2021 and 2022). For these receptors, no antigen is known. Taken with the paper, the label for treatment or condition translates to: approximately 11-day PBMC culture with coronavirus spike peptide pools or control peptides (ViraFEST assay). The method was PCR. Sequenced on an Illumina iSeq 100. DNA from cultured CD4+ T cells was subjected to TCR sequencing with the Oncomine TCR Beta short-read assay at the Johns Hopkins FTIC core. TCRdb redid the processing of the public reads, applying fastp at Q25 and MiXCR, and retained in-frame beta chains. Identical CDR3 proteins give one entry, which carries the most common genes and DNA. The sample yields around 21,000 distinct CDR3 sequences; around 45% were counted once. The ten top clones hold approximately 4% of the sample.

Sequencing used CD4+ T cells from blood, cultured in vitro. The origin of the receptors is a human donor who had recovered from COVID-19.

The table lists this clonotype with a few counts. CDR3 DNA: TGTGCCAGCAGCCCCCGGACAGATGTCTATGGCTACACCTTC. It codes for CASSPRTDVYGYTF. The chain couples TRBV7-2 to TRBJ1-2, with D possibly being TRBD1 (6 bases). Per germline, CDR1 SGHTA and CDR2 FQGNSA. The CDR3 totals 14 residues. With 5 bases removed from V and 4 bases from J, the gap between germline ends came to 14 bases.

This clonotype was picked up a small number of times. The V call is TRBV20-1, the J call TRBJ1-1, with TRBD1 as a possible D gene (5 bases). CDR3 length: 15 amino acids. Trimming left V 0 bases short and J 1 base short, with 12 bases between. Per the germline V gene, CDR1 is DFQATT and CDR2 is SNEGSKA (reference sequence). In DNA, the CDR3 is TGCAGTGCTAGAGATTGGGGCAGGGCGAACACTGAAGCTTTCTTT. Protein: CSARDWGRANTEAFF.

There are a few counts of this clonotype. The CDR3 DNA follows: TGTGCCAGCAGGACAGCGGGAGGAGATACGCAGTATTTT. Translated, it gives CASRTAGGDTQYF. V is TRBV2 and J is TRBJ2-3, with 9 bases identical to TRBD2. Germline values: CDR1 SNHLY, CDR2 FYNNEI. The CDR3 consists of 13 residues. V dropped 6 bases and J dropped 5; count of bases not matched to a gene: 3.

The chain uses TRBV19 and TRBJ2-7; 10 nucleotides agree with TRBD1. The germline V gene encodes CDR1 LNHDA and CDR2 SQIVND (reference sequence). The length of the CDR3 is 15 residues. Trimming cost V 5 bases and J 5 bases; bases outside gene matches: 9. CDR3 sequence (DNA): TGTGCCAGTAGTTGGCGACGAGGGACAGGGGACGAGCAGTACTTC. As protein: CASSWRRGTGDEQYF.

V is TRBV20-1 and J is TRBJ1-1; D is ambiguous. The germline V gene has CDR1 DFQATT and CDR2 SNEGSKA (reference sequence). V was clipped by 4 bases and J by 1 base, with 10 bases between them. The CDR3 has 13 residues. For the CDR3, the DNA is TGCAGTGCTATCACACGACAGAACACTGAAGCTTTCTTT. This gives the protein CSAITRQNTEAFF.

This chain connects TRBV6-5 to TRBJ1-1; D gene unclear. V was clipped by 4 bases and J by 1 base, with 13 bases between them. This CDR3 comprises 15 residues. Germline-derived CDR1 and CDR2 are MNHEY and SVGAGI. The CDR3 DNA reads TGTGCCAGCAGTTCCTTCTTCCTGCGGAACACTGAAGCTTTCTTT. Its translation: CASSSFFLRNTEAFF.

This chain connects TRBV4-1 to TRBJ1-6; 8 bases agree with TRBD1. V shed 6 bases and J 5 bases; nucleotides not matched to a gene: 15. The germline gives CDR1 MGHRA, CDR2 YSYEKL. This CDR3 is built from 18 residues. The CDR3 nucleotides read TGCGCCAGCAGGGCCGGGACAGGTGGTATTGGGAATAATTCACCCCTCCACTTT. It yields the protein CASRAGTGGIGNNSPLHF.

V usage is TRBV6-4 and J usage is TRBJ2-7; tentatively, D is TRBD2 (6 bases). V was cut by 7 bases and J by 7 bases, with 23 bases left in between. The germline gives CDR1 MRHNA, CDR2 SNTAGT. This CDR3 comprises 15 residues. The CDR3 loop is CASIHPGLRLGEQYF. CDR3 bases: TGTGCCAGCATACACCCGGGACTCAGACTTGGGGAGCAGTACTTC.

The J gene is TRBJ2-6, the V gene TRBV30; no clear D. Trimming took off 5 bases at V and 1 base at J, with 6 bases between the two ends. This CDR3 has 13 residues. Germline V gives CDR1 GTSNPN, CDR2 SVGIG (reference sequence). The CDR3 nucleotides read TGTGCCTGGGCTAAGTCTGGGGCCAACGTCCTGACTTTC. It translates to CAWAKSGANVLTF.

This chain connects TRBV7-2 to TRBJ1-1; 8 bases line up with TRBD1. Germline trimming cut 4 bases from V and 7 bases from J; bases unmatched to any gene: 8. The CDR3 has 14 amino acids. Germline CDR1 is SGHTA and CDR2 is FQGNSA. CDR3 protein: CASSSSGGRFEAFF. The CDR3 DNA follows: TGTGCCAGCAGCTCATCAGGGGGCCGGTTTGAAGCTTTCTTT.

The J gene is TRBJ1-1, the V gene TRBV4-1, with D perhaps TRBD1 (5 bases). Per the germline V gene, CDR1 is MGHRA and CDR2 is YSYEKL. This CDR3 spans 14 amino acids. Trimming left V 7 bases short and J 6 bases short, with 18 bases between. CDR3 residues: CASIAWGEKAEAFF. The CDR3 coding sequence is TGCGCCAGCATCGCGTGGGGGGAGAAGGCTGAAGCTTTCTTT.

The chain links TRBV27 to TRBJ2-7; 7 nucleotides agree with TRBD1. This CDR3 spans 13 amino acids. The ends lost 3 bases at V and 5 bases at J; junction bases unmatched: 4. The germline V gene encodes CDR1 MNHEY and CDR2 SMNVEV (reference sequence). CDR3 loop: CASSLRQGDEQYF. The DNA for the CDR3 is TGTGCCAGCAGTTTGAGGCAGGGGGACGAGCAGTACTTC.

This rearrangement joins TRBV7-9 to TRBJ1-2; 7 nucleotides agree with TRBD1. Germline V gives CDR1 SEHNR, CDR2 FQNEAQ (reference sequence). This CDR3 has 12 residues. With 4 bases clipped from V and 7 bases from J, the junction kept 3 bases outside the gene matches. The CDR3 sequence: CASSSRDSGYTF. CDR3 DNA: TGTGCCAGCAGCTCCCGGGACAGTGGCTACACCTTC.

This clonotype was observed a handful of times. The chain uses TRBV2 and TRBJ2-7, with D possibly matching TRBD2 (5 bases). Trimming removed 5 bases from V and 2 bases from J, with 10 bases in between. This CDR3 has 13 residues. Germline lookup yields CDR1 SNHLY and CDR2 FYNNEI. The CDR3 region has the DNA TGTGCCAGCAGTTGGACTCCCCCCTACGAGCAGTACTTC. Protein product: CASSWTPPYEQYF.

The chain uses TRBV6-1 and TRBJ1-1; maybe TRBD1 (5 bases). CDR1 is MNHNS, CDR2 SASEGT, per germline. The CDR3 totals 13 residues. The CDR3 here is CASGRQGDAEAFF. The DNA for the CDR3 is TGTGCTTCCGGACGGCAGGGCGACGCTGAAGCTTTCTTT.

The V gene is TRBV7-6, the J gene TRBJ1-3; D is uncertain. CDR3 size: 12 residues. Germline V gives CDR1 SGHVS, CDR2 FNYEAQ. V lost 3 bases to trimming and J lost 6 bases, with 6 bases between them. This chain's CDR3 is CASSFDLNTIYF. CDR3 coding DNA: TGTGCCAGCAGCTTTGACCTAAACACCATATATTTT. Supplemented by reference TRBV7-6 and TRBJ1-3, the full variable domain reads GAGVSQSPRYKVTKRGQDVALRCDPISGHVSLYWYRQALGQGPEFLTYFNYEAQQDKSGLPNDRFSAERPEGSISTLTIQRTEQRDSAMYRCASSFDLNTIYFGEGSWLTVV.

J is TRBJ1-2 and V is TRBV7-2; 7 bases fit TRBD1. The V and J ends lost 4 bases and 4 bases, in that order; junction bases with no gene match: 0. This CDR3 contains 12 residues. Germline CDR1 reads SGHTA; CDR2 reads FQGNSA. Written as DNA, the CDR3 is TGTGCCAGCAGCTGGGACAGCTATGGCTACACCTTC. This codes for CASSWDSYGYTF.

This chain links TRBV19 with TRBJ2-5, with 12 bases matching TRBD1. CDR1 is LNHDA and CDR2 is SQIVND in the germline V gene (reference sequence). This CDR3 is built from 15 residues. Germline trimming cut 3 bases from V and 5 bases from J; bases unmatched to any gene: 4. Written as DNA, the CDR3 is TGTGCCAGTAGTATCCGGGACAGGGGGCCGGAGACCCAGTACTTC. It encodes CASSIRDRGPETQYF.

The genes are TRBV20-1 and TRBJ1-5, with D tentatively TRBD1 (5 bases). The CDR3 is 16 residues long. Looked up from germline, CDR1 is DFQATT and CDR2 is SNEGSKA (reference sequence). Trimming stripped 3 bases from V and 0 bases from J, with 15 bases between. The CDR3 loop is CSARSGERGSNQPQHF. The CDR3 DNA sequence: TGCAGTGCTAGGTCGGGGGAACGAGGTAGCAATCAGCCCCAGCATTTT.

The chain joins TRBV21-1 to TRBJ2-7; TRBD1, the table's D call, lacks a check against the DNA. TRBV21-1 is designated a pseudogene. This CDR3 is 14 amino acids long. This CDR3 reads CASSWCPGFYEQYF. CDR3 DNA: TGTGCCAGCAGCTGGTGTCCGGGATTTTACGAGCAGTACTTC.

The chain links TRBV20-1 to TRBJ1-2; D is unclear. The CDR3 has 13 residues. V lost 3 bases and J 2 bases, leaving 10 bases between the germline ends. In germline, CDR1 is DFQATT, CDR2 SNEGSKA (reference sequence). The CDR3, as DNA: TGCAGTGCTAGTCGAGGGAAGAACTATGGCTACACCTTC. Translated: CSASRGKNYGYTF.

This clonotype is a singleton in its sample. This sequence joins TRBV6-5 and TRBJ1-6; D is unclear. Trimming removed 2 bases at V and 14 bases at J, with 10 bases between. This CDR3 region has 12 residues. CDR1 is MNHEY, CDR2 SVGAGI, per germline. The CDR3 DNA follows: TGTGCCAGCAGTTACCCCTATGGGTCCCTCCACTTT. Protein sequence: CASSYPYGSLHF.

This clonotype was seen only a few times. The junction departs from the called germline gene at one end, perhaps through a read error. The rearrangement joins TRBV7-6 to TRBJ2-2; 7 bases agree with TRBD1. The CDR3 contains 14 residues. The V gene's germline CDR1 is SGHVS and CDR2 FNYEAQ. The CDR3 DNA reads as TGTGCTAGCAGCTTAGCGCAGGGGGCCGGGGAGCTGTTTTTT. Translating gives CASSLAQGAGELFF.

The chain uses TRBV27 and TRBJ2-2; 10 bases are a match to TRBD1. CDR1 and CDR2 from the germline V gene are MNHEY and SMNVEV (reference sequence). CDR3 length: 17 residues. V was pared by 2 bases and J by 5 bases, with 8 bases of the junction left unmatched. The CDR3 coding sequence is TGTGCCAGCAGTTTAGAGAAGGACAGGGGGATAACCGGGGAGCTGTTTTTT. The encoded protein is CASSLEKDRGITGELFF.